A selection of T cell receptor beta chains follows, all from one sample in a study of shared clonotypes between healthy human individuals. Using immunoSEQ multiplex PCR, the repertoire was profiled, and TCRdb retains in-frame clones only, with some absent. The sample gives about 1.1 million clones, around 78% of which show up once; under 0.8% is in the top ten. Material for sequencing was memory CD4+ T cells from PBMCs. These receptors all come from a young man in good health. Some clones in this sample may be carry-over from other donors' samples. Both conserved end residues are part of each CDR3. A D gene is named only where the DNA matches it firmly. Size tells how often a clone was seen (once, few, many) or the class of an expanded clone, and some rows leave it out.

V gene,J gene,D gene,clone size,CDR3 DNA,CDR3 protein
TRBV28,TRBJ2-5,TRBD2,many,TGTGCCAGCAAAGCGGGAGGGACCCACCCTCAAGAGACCCAGTACTTC,CASKAGGTHPQETQYF
TRBV7-9,TRBJ1-1,.,.,TGTGCCAGCAGCTTAGGGTCGGGGGCGAACACTGAAGCTTTCTTT,CASSLGSGANTEAFF
TRBV6-6,TRBJ2-5,.,.,TGTGCCAGCAGTGGCGGGGGCCGACTAGTTGAGACCCAGTACTTC,CASSGGGRLVETQYF
TRBV5-4,TRBJ2-7,TRBD2,.,TGTGCCAGCAGCGCCTACGGGGGGGGGCGAAGCGACGAGCAGTACTTC,CASSAYGGGRSDEQYF
TRBV7-8,TRBJ2-5,TRBD2,once,TGTGCCAGCAGCTTACCCCTAGCGGGAGGAGAGACCCAGTACTTC,CASSLPLAGGETQYF
TRBV6-1,TRBJ1-4,TRBD1,few,TGTGCCAGCAGTGAATCGGGACAGGGGGGAAAACTGTTTTTT,CASSESGQGGKLFF
TRBV6-5,TRBJ1-5,.,few,TGTGCCAGCAGACCCTCAGGAGTCAATCAGCCCCAGCATTTT,CASRPSGVNQPQHF
TRBV7-2,TRBJ2-6,.,.,TGTGCCAGCAGCTTAACTGGGGCCAACGTCCTGACTTTC,CASSLTGANVLTF
TRBV5-1,TRBJ2-7,TRBD1,once,TGCGCCAGCAGCCTCTCCGGGACAGGCTCCTACGAGCAGTACTTC,CASSLSGTGSYEQYF
TRBV28,TRBJ2-7,TRBD2,few,TGTGCCAGCGGGCGGACTAGCGGCTACGAGCAGTACTTC,CASGRTSGYEQYF
TRBV5-1,TRBJ2-7,.,.,TGCGCCAGCAGCCCGCGTCCACAGGGCAGGGGAGAGCAGTACTTC,CASSPRPQGRGEQYF
TRBV11-2,TRBJ2-2,.,.,TGTGCCAGCAGCATGACAACCGGGGAGCTGTTTTTT,CASSMTTGELFF
TRBV4-3,TRBJ2-3,TRBD2,few,TGCGCCAGCAGCCAAGGCCGCACCACTAGCGTTGGAGAAGATACGCAGTATTTT,CASSQGRTTSVGEDTQYF
TRBV7-9,TRBJ2-1,.,.,TGTGCCAGCAGCTTTATTATAGGGAGCTCTGAGCAGTTCTTC,CASSFIIGSSEQFF
TRBV28,TRBJ2-3,TRBD2,once,TGTGCCAGCTGCGGGAGGACAGATACGCAGTATTTT,CASCGRTDTQYF
TRBV4-3,TRBJ1-1,TRBD1,.,TGCGCCAGCAGCCAAGCCGTTGGACAGGGAAGGGCCACTGAAGCTTTCTTT,CASSQAVGQGRATEAFF
TRBV28,TRBJ1-3,TRBD1,.,TGTGCCAGCAGTTCCGTCAGGGGGAATGGAAACACCATATATTTT,CASSSVRGNGNTIYF
TRBV15,TRBJ1-2,.,.,TGTGCCACCAGCCTTCGAAAGACGAGCCTACCATATGGCCACACCTTC,CATSLRKTSLPYGHTF
TRBV28,TRBJ2-3,.,.,TGTGCCAGCACTCTCCCCGGGATGGGCGGAGATACGCAGTATTTT,CASTLPGMGGDTQYF
TRBV11-2,TRBJ2-3,TRBD2,.,TGTGCCAGCAGCTTGGGACTAGCGGTCATAACAGATACGCAGTATTTT,CASSLGLAVITDTQYF
TRBV27,TRBJ2-1,TRBD1,.,TGTGCCAGCACAAACAGGGGTGAGCAGTTCTTC,CASTNRGEQFF
TRBV6-6,TRBJ1-5,.,.,TGTGCCAGCAGGAGGCAGGGTTCCAGCAATCAGCCCCAGCATTTT,CASRRQGSSNQPQHF